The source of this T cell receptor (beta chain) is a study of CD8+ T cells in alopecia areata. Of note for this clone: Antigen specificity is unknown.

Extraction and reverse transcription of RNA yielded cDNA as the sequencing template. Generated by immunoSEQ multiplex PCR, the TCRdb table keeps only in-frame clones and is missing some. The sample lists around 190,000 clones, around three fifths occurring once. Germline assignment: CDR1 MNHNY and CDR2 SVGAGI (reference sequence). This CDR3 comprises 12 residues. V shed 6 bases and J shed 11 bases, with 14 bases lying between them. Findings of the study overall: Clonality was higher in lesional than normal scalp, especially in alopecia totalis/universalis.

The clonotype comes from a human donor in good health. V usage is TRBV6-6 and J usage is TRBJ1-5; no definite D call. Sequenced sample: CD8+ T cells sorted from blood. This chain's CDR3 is CASSLGWVAQHF. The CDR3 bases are TGTGCCAGCAGCCTAGGATGGGTAGCCCAGCATTTT.